This paragraph reports one T cell receptor beta chain. The antigen is unknown. The record originates from a study of T cell responses to AZD1222 COVID-19 vaccine. Findings of the study overall: Only a handful of AZD1222 recipients, five to seven in all, had baseline seropositivity. It should be noted that donors were predominantly white British and more often female, and clonal diversity was possibly underestimated. The span of vaccine-associated CD4 TCRs extended across spike, with dominance at 160-218 and 743-854.

The method was immunoSEQ multiplex PCR; TCRdb's version includes in-frame clones alone and lacks a portion of them. The table records over 75,000 clones, 80% to 90% of them present only once. The source was peripheral blood, collected 28 days after the second AZD1222 dose. The TCR originated in an adult who received the AZD1222 COVID-19 vaccine.

This CDR3 reads CASRGAAGYEQYF. DNA for the CDR3: TGCGCCAGCAGGGGGGCGGCGGGCTACGAGCAGTACTTC. The chain has TRBV5-1 and TRBJ2-7; D possibly corresponds to TRBD1 (6 bases). The CDR3 runs to 13 residues. The V end lost 5 bases, the J end lost 3 bases, and 12 bases lay between the germline ends. Germline CDR1 and CDR2: SGHRS and YFSETQ.